Here is one TCR beta chain with its context. The data were taken from a study of patients and donors after allogeneic stem cell transplantation. Germline-derived CDR1 and CDR2 are MNHEY and SVGEGT. The CDR3 is 12 amino acids. Deletions cut 6 bases from V and 3 bases from J, with 6 bases between. MiXCR was run by TCRdb on the RT-PCR reads, yielding one entry per CDR3 protein. This sample carries roughly 960,000 distinct CDR3 sequences, roughly 18% of them seen once, and the ten largest clones take 5% to 6.5%. The TCR originated in a human donor who was either an allogeneic HSCT recipient or a stem cell or donor lymphocyte infusion donor (not recorded which). It is not recorded whose cells these are; they may come from a transplant donor. Sequences were obtained from blood, either unsorted or a sorted T cell fraction (not recorded which). The chain has TRBV6-2 or TRBV6-3 and TRBJ1-5; D is unclear. Written as DNA, the CDR3 is TGTGCCAGCAGATGGTTCAATCAGCCCCAGCATTTT. This encodes CASRWFNQPQHF.